This TCR beta chain stems from a study of blood T cell repertoires in COVID-19. Study-wide background: COVID-19 samples from acute and convalescent phases originated in the United States, Italy and Spain. T cells, B-cell-depleted T cells, or PBMCs supplied cDNA or gDNA.

This CDR3 is 16 amino acids long. Germline V gene data show CDR1 as SGHRS and CDR2 as YFSETQ. With V trimmed by 2 bases and J by 2 bases, 9 bases remained unmatched. Only in-frame clones appear in the TCRdb table, and some are missing; sequencing was by immunoSEQ multiplex PCR. The sample gives about 98,000 clones, nearly 90% of which show up once; 2% to 2.5% is in the top ten. This rearrangement joins TRBV5-1 to TRBJ2-5; 7 nucleotides line up with TRBD2. This sequence was found in a man aged 45-65 years with active COVID-19. The sample consisted of peripheral blood. In DNA form, the CDR3 reads TGCGCCAGCAGCTTAACGGGGGGACTACAACAAGAGACCCAGTACTTC. This sequence encodes CASSLTGGLQQETQYF.